One sample yielded the 11 T cell receptor beta chains listed below, sequenced in a study of shared clonotypes between healthy human individuals. The repertoire was sequenced with immunoSEQ multiplex PCR; TCRdb's copy has only in-frame clones and lacks some. The sample has approximately 640,000 clones; about three quarters are singletons. Sequencing was done on a sample of memory CD4+ T cells sorted from blood. Subset described: CD45RA-negative fraction. The receptor set was obtained from a woman under 40 in good health.

This chain uses TRBV18 with TRBJ2-7; TRBD2 matches 7 bases. The J segment lost 6 bases and the V segment lost 2 bases, leaving 7 bases of the junction unmatched. Germline loops: CDR1 KGHSH, CDR2 LQKENI. The CDR3 is 14 amino acids. The CDR3 reads CASSPERGIGEQYF. CDR3 DNA sequence: TGTGCCAGCTCACCAGAGCGGGGCATCGGCGAGCAGTACTTC.

J is TRBJ2-7 and V is TRBV27, with 9 bases matching TRBD1. J lost 2 bases, V lost 6 bases, and 5 bases had no gene match. Germline V gene lookup returns CDR1 MNHEY and CDR2 SMNVEV (reference sequence). This CDR3 contains 14 residues. CDR3 coding DNA: TGTGCCAGCAGACAGAGACAGGGGGCCTACGAGCAGTACTTC. It translates to CASRQRQGAYEQYF.

The chain recombines TRBV30 with TRBJ2-5, with 10 bases matching TRBD2. The germline V gene has CDR1 GTSNPN and CDR2 SVGIG (reference sequence). CDR3 size: 15 residues. V lost 2 bases, J lost 5 bases, and 8 bases stayed unmatched. In DNA form, the CDR3 reads TGTGCCTGGAGTACGACTAGCGGGTCCGGGGAGACCCAGTACTTC. Its protein is CAWSTTSGSGETQYF. The full variable domain, with the rest looked up from reference TRBV30 and TRBJ2-5, is SQTIHQWPATLVQPVGSPLSLECTVEGTSNPNLYWYRQAAGRGLQLLFYSVGIGQISSEVPQNLSASRPQDRQFILSSKKLLLSDSGFYLCAWSTTSGSGETQYFGPGTRLLVL.

This chain joins TRBV30 and TRBJ2-1; 7 bases are shared with TRBD2. The CDR3 is 13 residues long. Germline CDR1 is GTSNPN and CDR2 is SVGIG (reference sequence). The V gene end was trimmed by 3 bases and the J gene end by 5 bases; junction bases not matched to a gene: 4. The CDR3 nucleotides are TGTGCCTGGAGGGGGGGGAATAACAATGAGCAGTTCTTC. Its protein is CAWRGGNNNEQFF.

The chain links TRBV6-5 to TRBJ2-5, with 7 nucleotides matching TRBD2. Germline V gene data show CDR1 as MNHEY and CDR2 as SVGAGI. The CDR3 extends over 14 amino acids. The ends lost 1 base at V and 5 bases at J; junction bases unmatched: 4. The CDR3 protein is CASSYWGGSETQYF. The CDR3 region has the DNA TGTGCCAGCAGTTACTGGGGGGGGAGTGAGACCCAGTACTTC.

This clone was observed a few times. This chain links TRBV5-1 with TRBJ2-4; 11 bases map to TRBD2. CDR1 and CDR2 (germline): SGHRS, YFSETQ. V lost 4 bases to trimming and J lost 6 bases; unmatched junction nucleotides: 3. This CDR3 region has 14 residues. CDR3 in amino acids: CASSGGTSGNIQYF. CDR3 nucleotides: TGCGCCAGCAGCGGCGGGACTAGCGGAAACATTCAGTACTTC.

This clone appeared a few times. The rearrangement links TRBV20-1 to TRBJ2-5; no clear D gene. Trimming removed 0 bases from V and 12 bases from J, with 5 bases in between. CDR3 size: 9 residues. Germline assignment: CDR1 DFQATT and CDR2 SNEGSKA (reference sequence). Written as DNA, the CDR3 is TGCAGTGCTAGAGACGGTAAGTACTTC. Its protein is CSARDGKYF.

The chain carries TRBV4-1 and TRBJ2-2, with D tentatively TRBD2 (6 bases). Per germline, CDR1 MGHRA and CDR2 YSYEKL. V was shortened by 1 base and J by 2 bases, with 14 bases between the two germline ends. The CDR3 contains 17 residues. The CDR3 bases are TGCGCCAGCAGCCAAGCCGGGAAGGGACTTAACACCGGGGAGCTGTTTTTT. The encoded protein is CASSQAGKGLNTGELFF.

The chain joins TRBV29-1 to TRBJ1-4; no definite D call. Trimming left V 0 bases short and J 6 bases short, with 11 bases between. Germline V gives CDR1 SQVTM, CDR2 ANQGSEA. The CDR3 spans 14 residues. CDR3 sequence reads: CSVEEAGNYEKLFF. The CDR3 region has the DNA TGCAGCGTTGAAGAGGCCGGGAACTATGAAAAACTGTTTTTT.

The V and J genes are TRBV27 and TRBJ1-5; TRBD1 matches at 7 bases. Unmatched junction bases numbered 10, after V lost 5 bases and J lost 6 bases. Germline CDR1 reads MNHEY; CDR2 reads SMNVEV (reference sequence). This CDR3 comprises 15 residues. This CDR3 reads CASSGRGHRGQPQHF. In DNA form, the CDR3 reads TGTGCCAGCAGTGGACGGGGACACAGGGGTCAGCCCCAGCATTTT.

CDR3 DNA sequence: TGTGCCAGCAGCATCAGGACTAGCGGGAGATACAATGAGCAGTTCTTC. The encoded protein is CASSIRTSGRYNEQFF. The rearrangement joins TRBV28 to TRBJ2-1; 13 bases are shared with TRBD2. CDR3 length equals 16 residues. The V and J ends lost 6 bases and 4 bases, in that order; junction bases with no gene match: 6. CDR1 is MDHEN and CDR2 is SYDVKM in the germline V gene.